This entry concerns a single T cell receptor beta chain. Original handling: Amplification of reference gene primers provided the estimated nucleated cell counts. The data were produced by immunoSEQ multiplex PCR, yet TCRdb's version contains in-frame clones alone and is incomplete. That table gives V, J and clone size, and the DNA gave D and trimming. The data show about 48,000 clones, with about three quarters seen just once and about 18% held by the top ten. This entry is derived from a study of blood T cell repertoires in COVID-19. On the study more broadly: COVID-19 samples from acute and convalescent phases originated in the United States, Italy and Spain. The cDNA or gDNA used as material had been derived from T cells, B-cell-depleted T cells, or PBMCs.

The length of the CDR3 is 15 residues. The germline gives CDR1 SGHDT, CDR2 YYEEEE. V was trimmed by 3 bases and J by 0 bases, leaving 7 bases between them. This TCR came from a human donor with active or convalescent COVID-19. The donor label of this sample is uncertain. The V call is TRBV5-6, the J call TRBJ2-6, with a possible D match to TRBD2 (5 bases). Sequencing was performed on peripheral blood. The CDR3 DNA is TGTGCCAGCAGCTGGGAGTTCTCTGGGGCCAACGTCCTGACTTTC. This encodes CASSWEFSGANVLTF.